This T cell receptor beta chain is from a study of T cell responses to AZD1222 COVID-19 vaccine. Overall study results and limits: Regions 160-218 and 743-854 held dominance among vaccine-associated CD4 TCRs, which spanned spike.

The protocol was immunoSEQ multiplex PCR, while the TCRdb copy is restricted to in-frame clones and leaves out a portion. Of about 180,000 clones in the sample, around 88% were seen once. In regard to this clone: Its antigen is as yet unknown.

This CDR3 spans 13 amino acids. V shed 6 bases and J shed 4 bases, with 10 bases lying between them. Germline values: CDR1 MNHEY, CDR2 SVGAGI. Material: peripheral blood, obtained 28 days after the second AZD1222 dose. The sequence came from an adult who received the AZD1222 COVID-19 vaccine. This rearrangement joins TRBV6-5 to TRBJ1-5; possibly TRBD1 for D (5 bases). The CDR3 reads CASRRDLNQPQHF. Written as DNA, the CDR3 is TGTGCCAGCAGAAGGGACCTAAATCAGCCCCAGCATTTT.